This TCR beta chain was documented in a study of CD8 T cell repertoires and HIV-1 epitope variants. Study-level background: Twenty-five autologous and known Gag and Nef epitope variant peptides each stimulated T cells separately. The baseline condition was 1M T cells left uncultured. Tested: three Gag epitope families, Nef HW9 and YT9. Controls were a CMV, EBV and flu peptide pool, Ebola AY9 negative control, and no-peptide well.

Germline V gene data show CDR1 as WSHSY and CDR2 as SAAADI. This CDR3 is 14 amino acids long. V gave up 5 bases and J gave up 1 base, with 11 bases separating them. The method was immunoSEQ multiplex PCR; TCRdb's version includes in-frame clones alone and lacks a portion of them. This sample has under 6,000 clones, with roughly 70% found just once. Notes on this clone: The antigen remains unidentified.

The source material was cultured CD8+ T cells derived from PBMCs. The chain joins TRBV10-2 to TRBJ1-1, with D possibly being TRBD1 (5 bases). The clonotype was recovered from a male donor with HIV. CDR3 sequence: CASSTGQANTEAFF. The CDR3 region has the DNA TGCGCCAGCAGTACTGGACAAGCGAACACTGAAGCTTTCTTT.